Following are 15 T cell receptor beta chains from one sample sequenced in a study of blood T cell repertoires in COVID-19. The repertoire was sequenced with immunoSEQ multiplex PCR; TCRdb's copy has only in-frame clones and lacks some. This sample has some 410,000 clones, with around 87% found just once. The sequencing sample was made of PBMCs or T cells enriched from blood (not recorded which). The origin of the receptors is a woman aged 25 to 45 with acute COVID-19.

The chain combines TRBV7-2 with TRBJ2-3; 9 nucleotides agree with TRBD2. Germline V gives CDR1 SGHTA, CDR2 FQGNSA. The J segment lost 5 bases and the V segment lost 3 bases, leaving 0 bases of the junction unmatched. This CDR3 has 13 residues. DNA for the CDR3: TGTGCCAGCAGCTTTAGCGGGGGAGATACGCAGTATTTT. Its protein is CASSFSGGDTQYF.

This chain connects TRBV9 to TRBJ2-3; 10 bases align to TRBD2. CDR3 length equals 15 residues. Germline trimming cut 0 bases from V and 8 bases from J; bases unmatched to any gene: 6. Germline V gene sequence: CDR1 SGDLS, CDR2 YYNGEE. This CDR3 is CASSVESGGASTQYF. The DNA of the CDR3 is TGTGCCAGCAGCGTAGAGAGCGGGGGGGCATCTACGCAGTATTTT.

The rearrangement uses TRBV19 and TRBJ2-5, with TRBD1 identical over 9 bases. Germline trimming cut 5 bases from V and 5 bases from J; bases unmatched to any gene: 9. CDR3 size: 15 residues. CDR1 and CDR2 from the germline V gene are LNHDA and SQIVND (reference sequence). DNA of the CDR3: TGTGCCAGTAGTGTCGGGACAGGGCTCAGGGAGACCCAGTACTTC. It translates to CASSVGTGLRETQYF.

V gene TRBV15 combines with J gene TRBJ1-6, with 8 positions matching TRBD1. This CDR3 region has 15 residues. Germline CDR1 reads LNHNV; CDR2 reads YYDKDF (reference sequence). V lost 0 bases and J lost 9; bases outside the gene matches: 4. The CDR3 DNA is TGTGCCACCAGCAGAGAAACAGGGGGGTCTTCACCCCTCCACTTT. This codes for CATSRETGGSSPLHF.

V is TRBV2 and J is TRBJ1-5; 10 nucleotides line up with TRBD1. The CDR3 has 15 amino acids. V lost 6 bases and J lost 6; bases outside the gene matches: 8. From germline, CDR1 is SNHLY and CDR2 FYNNEI. DNA of the CDR3: TGTGCCAGCAGGGCCGGGACAGGGGCCCCTCAGCCCCAGCATTTT. Amino acid sequence: CASRAGTGAPQPQHF.

The chain joins TRBV12-5 to TRBJ1-1; D ambiguous. Deletions cut 1 base from V and 8 bases from J, with 8 bases between. This CDR3 has 12 residues. Germline-derived CDR1 and CDR2 are LGHNT and FRNRAP. CDR3 in DNA: TGTGCTAGTGGTTTGGCCAGGTCGGAAGCTTTCTTT. Its protein is CASGLARSEAFF.

The chain recombines TRBV20-1 with TRBJ2-1; the D is unclear. The CDR3 covers 10 residues. CDR1 DFQATT and CDR2 SNEGSKA come from the germline V gene (reference sequence). V was shortened by 6 bases and J by 9 bases, with 9 bases between the two germline ends. The CDR3 region has the DNA TGCAGTGCGATGAGTCGTGAGCAGTTCTTC. Amino acids: CSAMSREQFF.

This clone was counted between two and nine times. This chain connects TRBV27 to TRBJ1-6; TRBD1 matches at 7 bases. The CDR3 is 16 amino acids. The V gene end was trimmed by 7 bases and the J gene end by 8 bases; junction bases not matched to a gene: 14. The germline CDR1 and CDR2 sequences are MNHEY and SMNVEV (reference sequence). The CDR3 loop reads CASTATGRGRYSPLHF. CDR3 nucleotides: TGTGCCAGCACCGCAACCGGGAGGGGGCGTTATTCACCCCTCCACTTT.

The J gene is TRBJ1-5, the V gene TRBV2; no clear D. Trimming stripped 7 bases from V and 4 bases from J, with 11 bases between. CDR3 length equals 13 residues. Germline-derived CDR1 and CDR2 are SNHLY and FYNNEI. CDR3: CASMIQNNQPQHF. CDR3 DNA sequence: TGTGCCAGCATGATCCAGAATAATCAGCCCCAGCATTTT.

The chain employs TRBV6-5 and TRBJ1-1; the D gene is possibly TRBD1 (6 bases). The CDR3 covers 15 residues. Trimming took off 3 bases at V and 7 bases at J, with 18 bases between the two ends. Germline values: CDR1 MNHEY, CDR2 SVGAGI. The CDR3 DNA reads as TGTGCCAGCAGTTATGCGTCCGGACAGTCGGGTGAAGCTTTCTTT. Translated: CASSYASGQSGEAFF.

The CDR3: CASSLTRQGYNEQFF. DNA of the CDR3: TGTGCCAGCAGCTTAACGAGACAGGGGTACAATGAGCAGTTCTTC. The J gene is TRBJ2-1, the V gene TRBV7-3; 8 nucleotides align to TRBD1. Germline CDR1 is SGHTA and CDR2 is FQGTGA. With 0 bases clipped from V and 4 bases from J, the junction kept 2 bases outside the gene matches. The CDR3 runs 15 residues.

The rearrangement links TRBV5-5 to TRBJ2-7; D possibly corresponds to TRBD1 (5 bases). V dropped 0 bases and J dropped 2 bases, with 15 bases sitting between them. Looked up from germline, CDR1 is SGHKS and CDR2 is YYEKEE (reference sequence). CDR3 length: 16 residues. This CDR3 is CASSLGQGLGTYEQYF. CDR3 DNA: TGTGCCAGCAGCTTGGGGCAGGGATTGGGAACCTACGAGCAGTACTTC.

The rearrangement joins TRBV9 to TRBJ1-2; D may be TRBD1 (5 bases). Trimming cost V 0 bases and J 4 bases, with 13 bases left between them. From germline, CDR1 is SGDLS and CDR2 YYNGEE. There are 15 residues in the CDR3. The CDR3 DNA follows: TGTGCCAGCAGCGTAGTAGACAGCCTCAGCTATGGCTACACCTTC. Translated: CASSVVDSLSYGYTF.

CDR3: CASKGAGREAFF. The CDR3 DNA reads as TGTGCCAGTAAGGGCGCGGGACGGGAAGCTTTCTTT. The rearrangement uses TRBV19 and TRBJ1-1, with D possibly being TRBD1 (5 bases). Germline CDR1 and CDR2: LNHDA and SQIVND (reference sequence). This CDR3 region has 12 residues. The V end was cut by 7 bases, the J end by 8 bases, with 14 bases between.

Details on this clone: At one of its ends the junction is not consistent with the germline gene, which may arise from a read error. The V and J genes are TRBV14 and TRBJ2-1; no firm D call. The germline gives CDR1 SGHDN, CDR2 FVKESK. The CDR3 is made up of 12 amino acids. The CDR3 sequence: CASSEDNNEQFF. CDR3 nucleotide sequence: TGTGCCAGCAGCGAAGACAACAATGAGCAGTTCTTC.